The rows below give T cell receptor beta chains drawn from one sample of a study of patients and donors after allogeneic stem cell transplantation. TCRdb reprocessed the RT-PCR reads via MiXCR and lists one record per CDR3 protein. The sample comprises 800,000 to 1,000,000 distinct CDR3 sequences, around 17% of which are singletons, and 6% rests with the top ten. Sequencing was performed on blood, either unsorted or a sorted T cell fraction (not recorded which). The source of these receptors is a human donor who was either an allogeneic HSCT recipient or a stem cell or donor lymphocyte infusion donor (not recorded which). It is not recorded whose cells these are; they may come from a transplant donor. Both conserved end residues are part of each CDR3. The D gene is left open where the match is weak. Rows give clone size only sometimes, using once, few, many, or a class for an expanded clone.

TRBD1 TRBJ2-2 . TRBV9 CASSVGTGGIGELFF TGTGCCAGCAGCGTAGGGACAGGGGGTATCGGGGAGCTGTTTTTT
TRBD2 TRBJ2-7 . TRBV5-1 CASSLERGLVSYEQYF TGCGCCAGCAGCTTAGAACGGGGACTAGTATCCTACGAGCAGTACTTC
. TRBJ1-1 . TRBV30 CAWSVLVEAFF TGTGCCTGGAGTGTACTAGTAGAAGCTTTCTTT
. TRBJ1-5 few TRBV12-3/TRBV12-4 CASSTSLGNQPQHF TGTGCCAGCAGCACCTCGTTGGGGAATCAGCCCCAGCATTTT
TRBD2 TRBJ2-7 once TRBV7-6 CARLAGPTYEQYF TGTGCCAGGTTAGCGGGTCCAACCTACGAGCAGTACTTC
. TRBJ2-5 . TRBV7-9 CASSELLVETQYF TGTGCCAGCAGCGAGCTGCTGGTGGAGACCCAGTACTTC
TRBD2 TRBJ2-3 few TRBV12-3/TRBV12-4 CASSREGLTDTQYF TGTGCCAGCAGTCGGGAGGGCCTGACAGATACGCAGTATTTT
. TRBJ1-4 few TRBV5-1 CASSLGQLKEKLFF TGCGCCAGCAGCCTCGGACAGCTGAAGGAAAAACTGTTTTTT
TRBD1 TRBJ2-2 few TRBV4-1 CASRNWAGGKYGELFF TGCGCCAGCAGGAACTGGGCAGGGGGAAAGTACGGGGAGCTGTTTTTT
TRBD2 TRBJ2-3 . TRBV7-9 CASSQHGTTSTDTQYF TGTGCCAGCAGCCAACATGGGACTACCAGCACAGATACGCAGTATTTT
TRBD1 TRBJ2-3 . TRBV12-3/TRBV12-4 CASSRGDSRTDTQYF TGTGCCAGCAGTCGTGGGGACAGTCGCACAGATACGCAGTATTTT
. TRBJ1-1 . TRBV13 CASSPPVLGTEAFF TGTGCCAGCAGCCCCCCCGTATTAGGCACTGAAGCTTTCTTT
. TRBJ2-2 . TRBV20-1 CSATSPGELFF TGCAGTGCCACAAGTCCCGGGGAGCTGTTTTTT
TRBD2 TRBJ2-1 . TRBV3-1 CASSQFTGTSGNGEQFF TGTGCCAGCAGCCAATTTACCGGGACTAGCGGGAATGGTGAGCAGTTCTTC
. TRBJ2-1 many TRBV12-3/TRBV12-4 CASTVGRQTYNEQFF TGTGCCAGCACAGTAGGGAGGCAGACTTACAATGAGCAGTTCTTC
. TRBJ1-1 . TRBV9 CASSVGAGSTEAFF TGTGCCAGCAGCGTAGGGGCCGGGAGCACTGAAGCTTTCTTT
. TRBJ2-7 few TRBV7-9 CASSLKDWFNEQYF TGTGCCAGCAGCTTAAAGGACTGGTTTAACGAGCAGTACTTC
TRBD2 TRBJ2-1 . TRBV12-3/TRBV12-4 CASSPGLAGDPPYNEQFF TGTGCCAGCAGTCCGGGACTAGCGGGGGACCCCCCGTACAATGAGCAGTTCTTC
. TRBJ1-3 . TRBV27 CASSPQWGNTIYF TGTGCCAGCAGTCCCCAATGGGGAAACACCATATATTTT
. TRBJ2-7 . TRBV5-1 CASSHQAESYEQYF TGCGCCAGCAGCCACCAAGCAGAATCCTACGAGCAGTACTTC
TRBD1 TRBJ1-5 few TRBV5-1 CASSATGGGNQPQHF TGCGCCAGCAGCGCTACAGGGGGCGGCAATCAGCCCCAGCATTTT
TRBD2 TRBJ2-7 few TRBV9 CASSKAGGIPYEQYF TGTGCCAGCAGCAAAGCGGGGGGAATCCCCTACGAGCAGTACTTC
. TRBJ2-5 . TRBV5-1 CASSTEGGRIETQYF TGCGCCAGCAGCACGGAGGGGGGGCGTATTGAGACCCAGTACTTC
TRBD1 TRBJ2-1 . TRBV6-1 CASSPPGQGFDEQFF TGTGCCAGCAGCCCTCCGGGACAGGGATTCGATGAGCAGTTCTTC